The clone carrying this TCR beta chain appeared many times. The CDR3 has 19 amino acids. Trimming cost V 2 bases and J 5 bases; bases outside gene matches: 15. The germline CDR1 and CDR2 sequences are ENHRY and SYGVKD. The data stem from a study of T cells of healthy individuals. TCRdb ran MiXCR on the 5' RACE reads and lists one entry per CDR3 protein. The table lists about 41,000 distinct CDR3 sequences, 4% to 5.5% of them singletons. This clonotype originated in a human donor in good health. The rearrangement links TRBV10-3 to TRBJ2-5, with 12 nucleotides matching TRBD1. The CDR3 region is CAISERVPGQGAEGETQYF. For the CDR3, the DNA is TGTGCCATCAGTGAGCGAGTCCCGGGACAGGGGGCGGAAGGGGAGACCCAGTACTTC.